The rows below give T cell receptor beta chains drawn from one sample of a study of cytomegalovirus exposure and HLA in healthy donors. Measured with immunoSEQ multiplex PCR; TCRdb has only the in-frame clones, and not every one. The table lists 150,000 to 200,000 clones, roughly 81% of them singletons. The specimen sequenced was PBMCs. The origin of the receptors is a woman aged 50 to 60 in good health and CMV-seronegative. Each CDR3 is given with its conserved first and last residue. The order of the fields is V gene, D gene, clone size, J gene, CDR3 protein, CDR3 DNA. D genes are given only for firm matches. Rows give clone size only sometimes, using once, few, many, or a class for an expanded clone.

TRBV7-2,TRBD1,NA,TRBJ1-5,CASSSGQGNQPQHF,TGTGCCAGCAGCTCGGGACAGGGGAATCAGCCCCAGCATTTT
TRBV4-1,NA,NA,TRBJ2-1,CASSQPVASRRLFF,TGCGCCAGCAGCCAGCCGGTGGCTAGCAGGCGACTGTTCTTC
TRBV5-4,TRBD1,NA,TRBJ1-2,CASSLKGGNYGYTF,TGTGCCAGCAGCTTAAAAGGGGGCAACTATGGCTACACCTTC
TRBV7-9,TRBD1,few,TRBJ2-3,CASSLPRTGGASPTDTQYF,TGTGCCAGCAGCCTTCCCCGGACAGGGGGCGCATCTCCCACAGATACGCAGTATTTT
TRBV15,TRBD1,NA,TRBJ2-7,CATSRDSGTGNLYEQYF,TGTGCCACCAGCAGAGATTCCGGGACAGGGAATCTCTACGAGCAGTACTTC
TRBV19,TRBD2,NA,TRBJ2-3,CASSTSSGRSTDTQYF,TGTGCCAGTAGTACCTCTAGCGGGAGAAGCACAGATACGCAGTATTTT
TRBV27,NA,NA,TRBJ1-6,CASSFTGYNSPLHF,TGTGCCAGCAGTTTCACAGGGTATAATTCACCCCTCCACTTT
TRBV4-2,NA,NA,TRBJ1-1,CASSQDQGGNTEAFF,TGTGCCAGCAGCCAAGATCAGGGAGGGAACACTGAAGCTTTCTTT
TRBV5-1,TRBD1,NA,TRBJ2-3,CASSPAGTGGVDTQYF,TGCGCCAGCAGCCCGGCCGGGACAGGGGGCGTCGATACGCAGTATTTT
TRBV15,NA,NA,TRBJ1-6,CATSRVRTGSGAPLHF,TGTGCCACCAGCAGAGTTAGAACCGGGAGTGGGGCACCCCTCCACTTT
TRBV7-9,NA,NA,TRBJ1-2,CASSLGRNYGYTF,TGTGCCAGCAGCTTAGGCAGGAACTATGGCTACACCTTC
TRBV11-2,NA,NA,TRBJ2-1,CASSLFRGLYNEQFF,TGTGCCAGCAGCTTATTCCGGGGGTTGTACAATGAGCAGTTCTTC
TRBV27,NA,NA,TRBJ1-1,CASSLGGMTEAFF,TGTGCCAGCAGTTTGGGAGGGATGACTGAAGCTTTCTTT
TRBV27,NA,NA,TRBJ2-7,CASSFGGSYEQYF,TGTGCCAGCAGTTTTGGGGGGTCCTACGAGCAGTACTTC
TRBV28,TRBD2,NA,TRBJ2-7,CASSLKLAGDGYEQYF,TGTGCCAGCAGTTTAAAACTAGCGGGAGATGGCTACGAGCAGTACTTC
TRBV14,TRBD1,NA,TRBJ2-7,CASSPGGVRSYEQYF,TGTGCCAGCAGTCCAGGGGGCGTCCGCTCCTACGAGCAGTACTTC
TRBV4-3,TRBD1,NA,TRBJ2-2,CASSQGTGVFAGELFF,TGCGCCAGCAGCCAAGGGACAGGGGTTTTTGCCGGGGAGCTGTTTTTT
TRBV6-6,TRBD1,NA,TRBJ2-1,CASRTTGDHEQFF,TGTGCCAGTCGGACGACAGGGGACCATGAGCAGTTCTTC
TRBV28,TRBD2,NA,TRBJ2-1,CASRPHSGRGVNEQFF,TGTGCCAGCAGGCCTCATAGCGGGAGGGGGGTCAATGAGCAGTTCTTC
TRBV7-2,TRBD1,NA,TRBJ2-2,CASSNRQGNTGELFF,TGTGCCAGCAGCAACCGACAGGGGAACACCGGGGAGCTGTTTTTT
TRBV27,TRBD1,few,TRBJ1-1,CASSFGTGVTEAFF,TGTGCCAGCAGTTTCGGGACAGGAGTCACTGAAGCTTTCTTT
TRBV29-1,NA,NA,TRBJ1-5,CSVGTTEDGNQPQHF,TGCAGCGTGGGTACGACCGAGGATGGCAATCAGCCCCAGCATTTT
TRBV7-9,NA,NA,TRBJ1-1,CASSLGNRLITEAFF,TGTGCCAGCAGCTTGGGGAACAGGTTGATTACTGAAGCTTTCTTT
TRBV11-2,TRBD2,NA,TRBJ2-7,CASSLAASGRTEQYF,TGTGCCAGCAGCTTAGCGGCTAGCGGGAGGACCGAGCAGTACTTC
TRBV14,NA,NA,TRBJ2-1,CASSLLEERGGLFF,TGTGCCAGCAGCCTCCTAGAGGAGCGTGGCGGTCTGTTCTTC
TRBV2,NA,NA,TRBJ1-3,CASTQGLTGGLLGGNTIYF,TGTGCCAGCACCCAAGGGTTGACAGGAGGCTTGCTTGGTGGAAACACCATATATTTT
TRBV10-1,NA,few,TRBJ2-1,CASSGTPGDNEQFF,TGCGCCAGCAGTGGAACTCCGGGAGACAATGAGCAGTTCTTC
TRBV5-4,TRBD1,NA,TRBJ1-1,CASRYRQGADTEAFF,TGTGCCAGCAGATACAGACAGGGGGCGGACACTGAAGCTTTCTTT
TRBV19,TRBD1,NA,TRBJ1-2,CASSLRDSGSYTF,TGTGCCAGTAGTCTCCGGGACAGCGGATCCTACACCTTC
TRBV19,NA,NA,TRBJ1-2,CASSIDRAGYGYTF,TGTGCCAGTAGTATAGATCGTGCGGGCTATGGCTACACCTTC
TRBV5-5,NA,NA,TRBJ1-1,CASRGLRNTEAFF,TGTGCCAGCCGAGGACTGCGGAACACTGAAGCTTTCTTT
TRBV28,NA,NA,TRBJ2-7,CASSLDNGSYEQYF,TGTGCCAGCAGTTTGGACAATGGGTCCTACGAGCAGTACTTC
TRBV11-3,NA,NA,TRBJ2-1,CASSLIFGTTQFF,TGTGCCAGCAGCTTAATATTCGGGACAACGCAGTTCTTC
TRBV7-9,NA,NA,TRBJ2-7,CASSPYPGYEQYF,TGTGCCAGCAGCCCCTATCCGGGCTACGAGCAGTACTTC
TRBV6-6,TRBD2,NA,TRBJ2-7,CASNAGTSDTGEQYF,TGTGCCAGCAACGCCGGGACTAGCGATACAGGCGAGCAGTACTTC
TRBV9,TRBD2,NA,TRBJ2-1,CASSPGTSGPTYNEQFF,TGTGCCAGCAGCCCAGGGACTAGCGGGCCCACCTACAATGAGCAGTTCTTC
TRBV5-1,TRBD1,NA,TRBJ2-5,CASSSQGAFQETQYF,TGCGCCAGCAGCTCCCAGGGGGCGTTCCAAGAGACCCAGTACTTC
TRBV5-1,NA,NA,TRBJ1-1,CASSFPGNSEAFF,TGCGCCAGCAGCTTTCCAGGGAACTCTGAAGCTTTCTTT
TRBV7-9,NA,once,TRBJ2-2,CASSPGIVTGELFF,TGTGCCAGCAGCCCCGGGATTGTCACCGGGGAGCTGTTTTTT
TRBV7-2,TRBD2,NA,TRBJ2-7,CASSLGGGSYEQYF,TGTGCCAGCAGCTTAGGGGGCGGGAGTTACGAGCAGTACTTC